These T cell receptor beta chains were read from a single sample in a study of shared clonotypes between healthy human individuals. Method: immunoSEQ multiplex PCR; TCRdb's copy keeps in-frame clones and lacks some. The sample yields under 1,100,000 clones, about 74% seen once. Sequenced: memory CD4+ T cells sorted from blood. The receptors were sampled from a man between 18 and 29 years old in good health. Both conserved end residues are part of each CDR3. A D gene is named only where the DNA matches it firmly.

j_call	d_call	cdr3_length	v_call	cdr3_aa
TRBJ2-7	TRBD2	13	TRBV7-2	CASSLERDYEQYF
TRBJ1-2	NA	15	TRBV5-1	CASSPQPSSNYGYTF
TRBJ2-7	TRBD2	15	TRBV9	CASSVGLAGTHEQYF
TRBJ2-3	NA	15	TRBV7-2	CASSLLATSPDTQYF
TRBJ1-1	NA	12	TRBV19	CASSMASHEAFF
TRBJ1-6	NA	15	TRBV5-6	CASSHPKGVYSPLHF
TRBJ2-2	NA	14	TRBV6-5	CASSYSYDYGELFF
TRBJ2-3	NA	15	TRBV4-2	CASSQVSGSTDTQYF
TRBJ2-2	TRBD1	17	TRBV5-8	CASSSFRQGRATGELFF
TRBJ2-2	NA	16	TRBV19	CASRGRTAGNTGELFF
TRBJ2-3	TRBD2	15	TRBV4-1	CASSEAGWGTDTQYF
TRBJ1-6	NA	16	TRBV6-1	CASSERDRGGNSPLHF
TRBJ2-7	TRBD1	15	TRBV27	CASSLIGTGPYEQYF
TRBJ2-5	NA	14	TRBV7-2	CASRGGTAQETQYF
TRBJ2-7	NA	11	TRBV10-3	CAISERDEQYF
TRBJ1-4	NA	15	TRBV10-3	CAIRPTGKPGEKLFF